Shown below are 27 T cell receptor beta chains from a single sample sequenced in a study of T-cell memory formation after mild COVID-19. TCRdb redid the calling of the 5' RACE reads with MiXCR, one entry per CDR3 protein. The profile shows fewer than 5,500 distinct CDR3 sequences, approximately 48% of them singletons. Sequencing used PBMCs or a T cell subset sorted from them (not recorded which). These receptors all stem from an adult who had mild COVID-19 (a few samples of this study predate the infection). Cell type and time point are not known.

By share of the sample, this clonotype is medium-sized. The J gene is TRBJ2-2, the V gene TRBV6-2 or TRBV6-3; weak D call: TRBD1 (6 bases). V was shortened by 5 bases and J by 5 bases, with 9 bases between the two germline ends. The CDR3 sequence is 13 residues long. Germline loops: CDR1 MNHEY, CDR2 SVGEGT. CDR3 nucleotides: TGTGCCAGCAGTCGCAGGGGAACCGGGGAGCTGTTTTTT. Translating it yields CASSRRGTGELFF.

This clonotype is medium-sized (0.01 to 0.1%). V is TRBV7-2 and J is TRBJ2-5, with 7 positions matching TRBD1. Looked up from germline, CDR1 is SGHTA and CDR2 is FQGNSA. This CDR3 has 13 residues. The V segment lost 5 bases and the J segment 4 bases; nucleotides outside the gene matches: 4. Written as DNA, the CDR3 is TGTGCCAGCAGCACCCGGGACAGAGAGACCCAGTACTTC. It yields the protein CASSTRDRETQYF.

The rearrangement uses TRBV12-3 or TRBV12-4 and TRBJ2-1; D is uncertain. The V end was cut by 5 bases, the J end by 10 bases, with 15 bases between. This CDR3 is 13 amino acids long. The CDR3 here is CASSPSSSREQFF. The CDR3 region has the DNA TGTGCCAGCAGTCCCTCATCGTCCCGGGAGCAGTTCTTC.

The gene calls are TRBV15 and TRBJ2-1, with 9 bases matching TRBD1. The CDR3 is 17 amino acids. CDR1 LNHNV and CDR2 YYDKDF come from the germline V gene (reference sequence). The V segment lost 5 bases and the J segment 0 bases; nucleotides outside the gene matches: 8. The chain's CDR3 is CATSSKGGQGSYNEQFF. The CDR3 DNA sequence: TGTGCCACCAGCTCCAAGGGGGGACAGGGCTCCTACAATGAGCAGTTCTTC.

This clonotype is termed medium-sized. V usage is TRBV7-9 and J usage is TRBJ2-5, with 10 positions matching TRBD2. The trim removed 1 base at V and 1 base at J, leaving 0 bases unmatched. The germline V gene encodes CDR1 SEHNR and CDR2 FQNEAQ (reference sequence). The CDR3 loop spans 15 amino acids. The CDR3 DNA sequence: TGTGCCAGCAGCTTAGTAGCGGGGGGCCAAGAGACCCAGTACTTC. Protein: CASSLVAGGQETQYF.

V is TRBV9 and J is TRBJ1-2, with D possibly being TRBD1 (5 bases). The CDR3 has 13 amino acids. The germline V gene has CDR1 SGDLS and CDR2 YYNGEE. Between the trimmed V and J ends, which lost 7 bases and 8 bases, there was a span of 18 bases. The DNA for the CDR3 is TGTGCCAGCCGCAGGGACCCGGGACGCGGCTACACCTTC. As protein: CASRRDPGRGYTF.

The chain's CDR3 is CSVERAGDTEAFF. In nucleotides, the CDR3 is TGCAGCGTTGAGCGAGCGGGGGACACTGAAGCTTTCTTT. V gene TRBV29-1 combines with J gene TRBJ1-1; possible D gene TRBD1, 5 bases. V was clipped by 3 bases and J by 3 bases, with 11 bases between them. The germline V gene encodes CDR1 SQVTM and CDR2 ANQGSEA. This CDR3 has 13 residues.

By share, this clonotype ranks as medium-sized. CDR3 DNA sequence: TGTGCCAGCAGTTTGTGGGCCGGGGAGCTGTTTTTT. Translating it yields CASSLWAGELFF. The gene calls are TRBV28 and TRBJ2-2, with D hard to call. Trimming cost V 3 bases and J 6 bases, with 5 bases left between them. From germline, CDR1 is MDHEN and CDR2 SYDVKM. This CDR3 spans 12 amino acids.

The chain employs TRBV6-2 or TRBV6-3 and TRBJ2-7; TRBD1 is a possible D gene (5 bases). Trimming took off 6 bases at V and 7 bases at J, with 19 bases between the two ends. Germline lookup yields CDR1 MNHEY and CDR2 SVGEGT. The CDR3 length is 14 residues. The CDR3 coding sequence is TGTGCCAGCAGCGCTGCAGGGCCCGGCTTAGAGCAGTACTTC. It codes for CASSAAGPGLEQYF.

V usage is TRBV7-2 and J usage is TRBJ2-5, with a possible D match to TRBD2 (6 bases). Germline assignment: CDR1 SGHTA and CDR2 FQGNSA. The CDR3 contains 14 residues. Trimming removed 5 bases from V and 4 bases from J, with 14 bases in between. The CDR3 sequence is CASSPPPGLETQYF. The CDR3 DNA sequence: TGTGCCAGCAGCCCACCCCCGGGACTAGAGACCCAGTACTTC. Combining the CDR3 with reference TRBV7-2 and TRBJ2-5 gives the whole variable domain GAGVSQSPSNKVTEKGKDVELRCDPISGHTALYWYRQSLGQGLEFLIYFQGNSAPDKSGLPSDRFSAERTGGSVSTLTIQRTQQEDSAVYLCASSPPPGLETQYFGPGTRLLVL.

The gene calls are TRBV12-5 and TRBJ2-1; maybe TRBD2 (5 bases). The V end lost 5 bases, the J end lost 5 bases, and 13 bases lay between the germline ends. From germline, CDR1 is LGHNT and CDR2 FRNRAP. The CDR3 runs to 14 residues. In nucleotides, the CDR3 is TGTGCTAGTGGTGGAAGCGGCCCACACAATGAGCAGTTCTTC. Its translation is CASGGSGPHNEQFF.

V is TRBV7-2 and J is TRBJ2-1, with 13 bases identical to TRBD2. CDR1 and CDR2 from the germline V gene are SGHTA and FQGNSA. The CDR3 sequence is 18 residues long. J lost 9 bases, V lost 5 bases, and 16 bases had no gene match. The CDR3 DNA reads as TGTGCCAGCAGCCCAACTAGCGGGGGGGCCAAGGTTTGGGCTGAGCAGTTCTTC. Translating gives CASSPTSGGAKVWAEQFF.

By sample fraction, this clonotype is medium-sized (0.01 to 0.1%). The rearrangement joins TRBV11-2 to TRBJ2-1; 8 bases match TRBD2. With 4 bases clipped from V and 6 bases from J, the junction kept 11 bases outside the gene matches. The CDR3 totals 16 residues. Germline V CDR1 and CDR2: SGHAT, FQNNGV. The CDR3 loop is CASSSRIGLASNEQFF. Written as DNA, the CDR3 is TGTGCCAGCAGCTCACGAATCGGACTAGCCTCCAATGAGCAGTTCTTC.

The chain employs TRBV4-1 and TRBJ1-1; D unclear. CDR3 length equals 13 residues. Germline V gene sequence: CDR1 MGHRA, CDR2 YSYEKL. V lost 4 bases and J 4 bases, leaving 10 bases between the germline ends. The CDR3 coding sequence is TGCGCCAGCAGCCCCCGGGAGGTCACTGAAGCTTTCTTT. It encodes CASSPREVTEAFF.

This clonotype counts as medium-sized. V and J are TRBV5-1 and TRBJ2-7; possible D gene TRBD1, 6 bases. CDR3 length: 14 residues. V dropped 2 bases and J dropped 2 bases, with 11 bases sitting between them. Germline lookup yields CDR1 SGHRS and CDR2 YFSETQ. In nucleotides, the CDR3 is TGCGCCAGCAGCTTATACCAGGGGACCTACGAGCAGTACTTC. Translated: CASSLYQGTYEQYF.

By share, this clonotype ranks as medium-sized. The rearrangement uses TRBV7-2 and TRBJ2-5; D possibly corresponds to TRBD2 (6 bases). Per germline, CDR1 SGHTA and CDR2 FQGNSA. The V end lost 2 bases, the J end lost 4 bases, and 14 bases lay between the germline ends. The CDR3 covers 15 residues. The CDR3 DNA reads as TGTGCCAGCAGCTTATCTCCTGCGGGGCTAGAGACCCAGTACTTC. It is translated as CASSLSPAGLETQYF.

This clonotype is medium-sized (0.01 to 0.1%) by share. The chain couples TRBV6-2 or TRBV6-3 to TRBJ1-4; D is unresolved. The CDR3 sequence is 14 residues long. Per the germline V gene, CDR1 is MNHEY and CDR2 is SVGEGT. Between the trimmed V and J ends, which lost 7 bases and 0 bases, there was a span of 9 bases. The CDR3 protein is CASIGKPTNEKLFF. The CDR3 DNA follows: TGTGCCAGCATCGGAAAACCAACTAATGAAAAACTGTTTTTT.

Within the sample, this clonotype is medium-sized. The V call is TRBV20-1, the J call TRBJ2-1; D not resolved. The germline V gene encodes CDR1 DFQATT and CDR2 SNEGSKA (reference sequence). This CDR3 is built from 14 residues. Trimming removed 7 bases at V and 8 bases at J, with 21 bases between. The CDR3 loop reads CSVRAARITDEQFF. CDR3 nucleotides: TGCAGTGTCAGAGCAGCACGCATTACCGATGAGCAGTTCTTC.

The chain carries TRBV7-9 and TRBJ2-3; TRBD1 matches 8 bases. This CDR3 has 15 residues. Losses at the gene ends were 4 bases for V and 0 bases for J; bases not matched to a gene: 3. Germline V gene data show CDR1 as SEHNR and CDR2 as FQNEAQ (reference sequence). Here the CDR3 reads CASSSGQGSTDTQYF. Here the CDR3 DNA reads TGTGCCAGCAGCTCCGGACAGGGTAGCACAGATACGCAGTATTTT.

This clonotype ranks as medium-sized. CDR3: CASSLLGGVGTEAFF. For the CDR3, the DNA is TGCGCCAGCAGCCTCCTAGGGGGCGTTGGAACTGAAGCTTTCTTT. This chain joins TRBV4-3 and TRBJ1-1; 7 bases line up with TRBD1. This CDR3 is built from 15 residues. Trimming cost V 4 bases and J 5 bases; bases outside gene matches: 10. Germline V gene sequence: CDR1 LGHNA, CDR2 YSLEER.

By share, this clonotype ranks as medium-sized. The chain uses TRBV20-1 and TRBJ2-5; D is possibly TRBD1 or TRBD2 (6 bases each). The V end lost 3 bases, the J end lost 5 bases, and 16 bases lay between the germline ends. Germline V gives CDR1 DFQATT, CDR2 SNEGSKA (reference sequence). CDR3 length: 14 residues. The CDR3: CSASMVGGRETQYF. In nucleotides, the CDR3 is TGCAGTGCTAGTATGGTCGGGGGCCGGGAGACCCAGTACTTC.

The count of this clonotype is one. The chain combines TRBV19 with TRBJ1-1; D is unclear. The CDR3 covers 13 residues. Per the germline V gene, CDR1 is LNHDA and CDR2 is SQIVND (reference sequence). V lost 6 bases, J lost 2 bases, and 10 bases lay in between. CDR3 sequence reads: CASSRGVNTEAFF. DNA of the CDR3: TGTGCCAGTAGCCGCGGGGTTAACACTGAAGCTTTCTTT. Full variable domain (rest looked up from reference TRBV19 and TRBJ1-1): DGGITQSPKYLFRKEGQNVTLSCEQNLNHDAMYWYRQDPGQGLRLIYYSQIVNDFQKGDIAEGYSVSREKKESFPLTVTSAQKNPTAFYLCASSRGVNTEAFFGQGTRLTVV.

V and J are TRBV9 and TRBJ2-1, with D possibly called TRBD1 or TRBD2 (7 bases each). The DNA end lines up better with TRBJ2-5; the J call may be wrong. Germline CDR1 and CDR2: SGDLS and YYNGEE. The CDR3 totals 17 residues. CDR3 DNA: TGTGCCAGCAGCCGGGAGGACAGGTTATCGCTTAGGGAGACCCAGTACTTC. It codes for CASSREDRLSLRETQYF.

This clonotype is a singleton in its sample. The chain joins TRBV23-1 to TRBJ2-1, with unresolved D. TRBV23-1 is an open reading frame whose function is uncertain. V lost 0 bases to trimming and J lost 10 bases, with 16 bases between them. The CDR3 totals 15 residues. The CDR3: CASSQSRPGSDEQFF. DNA for the CDR3: TGCGCCAGCAGTCAATCGAGGCCAGGTTCCGACGAGCAGTTCTTC.

The chain couples TRBV2 to TRBJ2-4; D gene ambiguous. V shed 4 bases and J shed 0 bases, with 7 bases lying between them. CDR1 is SNHLY, CDR2 FYNNEI, per germline. The CDR3 contains 14 residues. The DNA of the CDR3 is TGTGCCAGCAGTGTGGCTACAGCCAAAAACATTCAGTACTTC. This translates into CASSVATAKNIQYF.

The chain combines TRBV18 with TRBJ2-3; 9 nucleotides align to TRBD1. The length of the CDR3 is 15 residues. The junction had 8 bases not matched to a gene; V was cut back by 6 bases and J by 4 bases. The germline V gene encodes CDR1 KGHSH and CDR2 LQKENI. The DNA for the CDR3 is TGTGCCAGCTCGCGCGGACAGGGGAAGGCAGATACGCAGTATTTT. As protein: CASSRGQGKADTQYF.

This clonotype is judged medium-sized. The chain combines TRBV29-1 with TRBJ1-2; no reliable D call. The CDR3 runs to 15 residues. Germline V lookup: CDR1 SQVTM, CDR2 ANQGSEA. Between the trimmed V and J ends, which lost 0 bases and 8 bases, there was a span of 19 bases. DNA of the CDR3: TGCAGCGTTGAAGATCCGGGAGCCCCCTTCGGGGGCTACACCTTC. This encodes CSVEDPGAPFGGYTF.